This T cell receptor (beta chain) came from a study of beta chain features in type 1 diabetes (dated by TCRdb to 2016 to 2019). In terms of the full investigation: No differences in mean age, gender distribution, total cell number or subset yield were found between patients and healthy donors. Regulatory and stem cell-like memory subsets were obtained from only 8 patients and roughly 8 healthy donors, while naive and central memory subsets were obtained from all 30 or so donors. The study compared TCRB repertoires of sorted circulating CD4+ T cell subsets between recently diagnosed type 1 diabetes patients and matched healthy donors. Across all samples, fewer than 110,000,000 sorted cells were examined, and cell number per subset correlated strongly with RNA yield.

A single peripheral blood draw of about 116 mL on average was collected from each donor into heparinised tubes. A BD FACSAria II and a panel including CD45RO, CCR7, CD25, CD127, CD95 and CD27 were used to sort naive, central memory, regulatory and stem cell-like memory CD4+ T cells. All sorted populations exceeded 95% purity. PBMCs were separated immediately by Lymphoprep density gradient centrifugation and were stained directly, without being cultured. To minimize batch effects, samples were stained and sorted in pairs, one healthy donor with one patient per experiment. The High Capacity cDNA Reverse Transcription Kit was used to reverse transcribe all of the isolated RNA, meaning that expressed TCRB transcripts were what got sequenced. Naive, central memory and regulatory T cell samples underwent deep immunoSEQ sequencing, averaging around 4 million total reads per sample. Sorted cells were lysed in RLT buffer, and RNA was extracted using DNase-treated RNeasy Micro or Mini kits according to cell number. Each cell subset was processed separately to prevent cross-contamination, with patient and healthy donor samples processed together. The immunoSEQ multiplex PCR was used to amplify TCRB sequences from cDNA, yielding 87-bp fragments that span the CDR3 region. Sequencing of the amplicons was done on the Illumina HiSeq platform. The authors processed their data as follows. PCR bias was corrected computationally using synthetic template baselines, and reads within Hamming distance 2 were collapsed, with unmergeable singletons discarded. Reads were aligned against IMGT to assign V, D and J genes, CDR3 length and insertions or deletions at six rearrangement sites. Within each subset, clonotype counts were normalized to the number of sorted cells before true diversity and Gini coefficients were calculated with the tcR R package. The overlap coefficient, calculated on TCRB nucleotide sequences, was used to measure repertoire sharing. As a proxy for the pre-selection repertoire, out-of-frame TCRB sequences from naive cells were analyzed. TCRdb provides this immuneACCESS table in a form limited to in-frame rearrangements. Some clones are lacking; in checked studies, under half of them reflect an unresolved V gene, and why the rest are absent is not known. V and J calls and clone size are given by that table; D and trimming were obtained from the DNA. In this sample the table shows 200,000 to 300,000 clones, approximately 10% of which occur a single time. The ten largest clones capture around 0.018% of the sample.

Overall results and qualifications from the work: PCR may preferentially amplify shorter templates, but because patient and control samples were amplified and corrected together, any resulting skew would affect both groups equally. Naive, central memory and regulatory TCRB repertoires appeared to be more similar among patients than among healthy donors. At VDJ recombination sites, type 1 diabetes patients had fewer insertions and more deleted nucleotides, which implies abnormalities in thymic rearrangement. Because cDNA was sequenced instead of genomic DNA, activated cells with high expression could be over-represented, although the groups did not differ in activation or CD3 levels. Only small numbers of individuals were included in the HLA sub-analyses, which left unresolved whether HLA type had any influence on TCRB rearrangement. Type 1 diabetes patients showed a moderate but significant shortening of TCRB CDR3 length in all four CD4+ subsets.

Concerning this clone: No cognate antigen has been identified for it. The record has no base qualities; no much larger clone is one base away.

This receptor was identified in a man aged 25-40 years with type 1 diabetes. The sequencing input was naive CD4+ T cells from blood. Sample cell subset or site, as interpreted from the label and publication: true naive CD4+ T cells.

The CDR3 loop reads CASSRTPGAAQPQHF. In nucleotides, the sequence is TGTGCCAGCAGCCGCACCCCAGGGGCGGCCCAGCCCCAGCATTTT. The rearranged segments are TRBV6-6 and TRBJ1-5, with a weak D call of TRBD1 (6 bases match). V was cut back by 6 bases and J by 7 bases, leaving a gap of 19 bases between them. CDR1 and CDR2 are drawn from the germline V gene (reference sequence): MNHNY, SVGAGI. Reading from cysteine to phenylalanine, the CDR3 counts 15 amino acids. The only DNA kept is the CDR3, 45 bases in frame from the first base.